These 25 T cell receptor beta chains came from one sample sequenced in a study of blood T cell repertoires in COVID-19. The repertoire was sequenced with immunoSEQ multiplex PCR; TCRdb's copy has only in-frame clones and lacks some. The table records under 80,000 clones, roughly 72% of them present only once. The material sequenced was peripheral blood. These receptors originate from a man between 60 and 70 years old with COVID-19, enrolled during active disease.

The chain links TRBV9 to TRBJ2-3; a possible D gene is TRBD1 (5 bases). The CDR3 consists of 16 residues. Trimming pared 0 bases from V and 1 base from J, leaving 12 bases between. Germline CDR1 reads SGDLS; CDR2 reads YYNGEE. CDR3 region: CASSVEQGLGTDTQYF. CDR3 coding DNA: TGTGCCAGCAGCGTAGAGCAGGGTTTGGGCACAGATACGCAGTATTTT. The full variable domain, with the rest looked up from reference TRBV9 and TRBJ2-3, is DSGVTQTPKHLITATGQRVTLRCSPRSGDLSVYWYQQSLDQGLQFLIQYYNGEERAKGNILERFSAQQFPDLHSELNLSSLELGDSALYFCASSVEQGLGTDTQYFGPGTRLTVL.

This clone was counted between two and nine times. V usage is TRBV7-9 and J usage is TRBJ1-1; perhaps TRBD1 as D (6 bases). The V end was cut by 6 bases, the J end by 2 bases, with 13 bases between. The CDR3 spans 14 residues. Per the germline V gene, CDR1 is SEHNR and CDR2 is FQNEAQ (reference sequence). Here the CDR3 DNA reads TGTGCCAGCAGACGGGACATACAAAACACTGAAGCTTTCTTT. It codes for CASRRDIQNTEAFF.

The chain is built from TRBV9 and TRBJ2-1, with TRBD2 as a possible D gene (5 bases). There are 14 residues in the CDR3. Trimming stripped 1 base from V and 7 bases from J, with 12 bases between. Germline assignment: CDR1 SGDLS and CDR2 YYNGEE. CDR3 residues: CASSVYLTGNEQFF. The CDR3 nucleotides read TGTGCCAGCAGCGTATACCTAACGGGGAATGAGCAGTTCTTC. Combining the CDR3 with reference TRBV9 and TRBJ2-1 gives the whole variable domain DSGVTQTPKHLITATGQRVTLRCSPRSGDLSVYWYQQSLDQGLQFLIQYYNGEERAKGNILERFSAQQFPDLHSELNLSSLELGDSALYFCASSVYLTGNEQFFGPGTRLTVL.

V is TRBV29-1 and J is TRBJ2-7, with TRBD1 matching over 11 bases. This CDR3 spans 14 amino acids. Germline CDR1 reads SQVTM; CDR2 reads ANQGSEA. Trimming cost V 6 bases and J 7 bases; bases outside gene matches: 11. CDR3 residues: CSVERTGGRGEQYF. The CDR3 DNA reads TGCAGCGTCGAAAGGACAGGGGGCCGGGGGGAGCAGTACTTC.

This clone showed up just a few times. The chain recombines TRBV2 with TRBJ1-5; D is ambiguous. Germline CDR1 and CDR2: SNHLY and FYNNEI. CDR3 length equals 14 residues. Trimming cost V 6 bases and J 3 bases, with 12 bases left between them. CDR3 coding DNA: TGTGCCAGCAGGCCAGACATTTCCAATCAGCCCCAGCATTTT. This gives the protein CASRPDISNQPQHF. Together with reference TRBV2 and TRBJ1-5, the CDR3 gives the full variable domain: EPEVTQTPSHQVTQMGQEVILRCVPISNHLYFYWYRQILGQKVEFLVSFYNNEISEKSEIFDDQFSVERPDGSNFTLKIRSTKLEDSAMYFCASRPDISNQPQHFGDGTRLSIL.

Remarks on this clone: One junction end disagrees with the germline gene, perhaps due to a read error. The sample has other DNA sequences that encode this CDR3 too. The rearrangement joins TRBV5-5 to TRBJ2-1; 9 nucleotides line up with TRBD2. The CDR3 contains 14 residues. Germline assignment: CDR1 SGHKS and CDR2 YYEKEE (reference sequence). CDR3 sequence: CASSFLAGFGEQFF. The DNA of the CDR3 is TGTGCCAGCAGCTTCCTAGCGGGGTTCGGTGAGCAATTCTTC.

Regarding this clone: An end of the junction does not agree with germline; a read error may underlie this. The chain is built from TRBV30 and TRBJ2-7; the D is unclear. CDR3 length: 11 residues. Germline CDR1 GTSNPN, CDR2 SVGIG (reference sequence). This CDR3 reads CAWSSPLTELF. In nucleotides, the CDR3 is TGTGCCTGGAGCTCTCCCCTCACGGAGCTCTTC.

The chain employs TRBV4-2 and TRBJ2-3; 10 positions match TRBD2. J gave up 8 bases and V 0 bases, and 2 bases lay outside the gene matches. From germline, CDR1 is LGHNA and CDR2 YNFKEQ. This CDR3 comprises 14 residues. The DNA of the CDR3 is TGTGCCAGCAGCCAAGACCAGCGGGAGGGTACGCAGTATTTT. This sequence encodes CASSQDQREGTQYF.

The J gene is TRBJ1-5, the V gene TRBV28; D is undetermined. The germline CDR1 and CDR2 sequences are MDHEN and SYDVKM. The CDR3 length is 12 residues. Trimming pared 5 bases from V and 1 base from J, leaving 3 bases between. The CDR3 reads CASSQSNQPQHF. The DNA of the CDR3 is TGTGCCAGCAGTCAGAGCAATCAGCCCCAGCATTTT.

V usage is TRBV3-1 (or the pseudogene TRBV3-2) and J usage is TRBJ1-4, with TRBD1 identical over 10 bases. J lost 8 bases, V lost 4 bases, and 10 bases had no gene match. CDR3 length: 16 amino acids. Germline CDR1 reads LGHDT; CDR2 reads YNNKEL (reference sequence). CDR3 coding DNA: TGTGCCAGCAGCCCGAACCGACAGGGGGCTGGCGAAAAACTGTTTTTT. Protein sequence: CASSPNRQGAGEKLFF.

J is TRBJ1-2 and V is TRBV5-4; 8 bases match TRBD1. The CDR3 is made up of 15 amino acids. V trimming: 3 bases; J trimming: 8 bases; junction bases outside the gene matches: 12. CDR1 is SGHNT and CDR2 is YYREEE in the germline V gene (reference sequence). The CDR3 is CASSSWDRHPGGYTF. CDR3 coding DNA: TGTGCCAGCAGCTCCTGGGACAGGCATCCGGGGGGCTACACCTTC.

This chain links TRBV3-1 (or the pseudogene TRBV3-2) with TRBJ1-2; 7 bases map to TRBD1. The length of the CDR3 is 12 residues. The junction had 2 bases not matched to a gene; V was cut back by 5 bases and J by 5 bases. Germline V gene data show CDR1 as LGHDT and CDR2 as YNNKEL (reference sequence). This chain's CDR3 is CASSTGAYGYTF. CDR3 bases: TGTGCCAGCAGCACAGGGGCGTATGGCTACACCTTC.

As for this clone: The same CDR3 arises from other DNA sequences in this sample as well. The V gene is TRBV9, the J gene TRBJ1-1, with D possibly TRBD1 on 5 matching bases. V lost 0 bases and J lost 0, with 9 bases in between. CDR3 length equals 15 residues. Germline V lookup: CDR1 SGDLS, CDR2 YYNGEE. The CDR3 sequence: CASSVGDRMNTEAFF. The CDR3 DNA sequence: TGTGCCAGCAGCGTAGGAGACAGAATGAACACTGAAGCTTTCTTT.

V gene TRBV7-7 combines with J gene TRBJ2-5, with TRBD2 identical over 9 bases. Trimming at V came to 1 base and at J to 5 bases, leaving 5 bases not matched to a gene. This CDR3 has 15 amino acids. The germline gives CDR1 SSHAT, CDR2 FNYEAQ (reference sequence). CDR3 in DNA: TGTGCCAGCAGCTTAGGGTTAGCGGGAGCCGAGACCCAGTACTTC. This translates into CASSLGLAGAETQYF.

The chain is built from TRBV2 and TRBJ1-5, with D possibly TRBD1 on 6 matching bases. The germline gives CDR1 SNHLY, CDR2 FYNNEI. The V gene lost 6 bases and the J gene lost 6 bases, with 15 bases spanning the gap. This CDR3 comprises 14 residues. The CDR3 DNA reads as TGTGCCAGCAGATCTGGCCAGGGGCCTCAGCCCCAGCATTTT. Translated, it gives CASRSGQGPQPQHF.

This clone occurred a few times. The chain employs TRBV7-2 and TRBJ1-6, with D unclear. Trimming removed 4 bases from V and 9 bases from J, with 13 bases in between. The CDR3 totals 14 residues. Germline V gene sequence: CDR1 SGHTA, CDR2 FQGNSA. In DNA, the CDR3 is TGTGCCAGCAGCTCCAATCAGGTTGTTTCACCCCTCCACTTT. Its translation is CASSSNQVVSPLHF.

This chain joins TRBV5-5 and TRBJ2-7; the match to TRBD1 covers 10 bases. The CDR3 runs 17 residues. Germline trimming cut 4 bases from V and 5 bases from J; bases unmatched to any gene: 15. Germline V gene sequence: CDR1 SGHKS, CDR2 YYEKEE (reference sequence). The CDR3 DNA sequence: TGTGCCAGCAGCGTAGGACATTTGGGACAGGGGATCAACGAGCAGTACTTC. This codes for CASSVGHLGQGINEQYF.

This chain uses TRBV6-1 with TRBJ1-5; 9 nucleotides match TRBD1. CDR3 length: 18 residues. The germline gives CDR1 MNHNS, CDR2 SASEGT. The V and J ends lost 4 bases and 5 bases, in that order; junction bases with no gene match: 15. The CDR3 bases are TGTGCCAGCAGTGTATTAAGTACCGGGACAGGGCTATATCAGCCCCAGCATTTT. This codes for CASSVLSTGTGLYQPQHF.

The V and J genes are TRBV28 and TRBJ1-2, with 7 nucleotides matching TRBD1. The CDR3 totals 13 residues. Trimming cost V 6 bases and J 3 bases; bases outside gene matches: 4. Germline V gene data show CDR1 as MDHEN and CDR2 as SYDVKM. The CDR3 loop reads CASSHGTDYGYTF. The DNA for the CDR3 is TGTGCCAGCAGCCACGGGACAGACTATGGCTACACCTTC.

The genes are TRBV5-1 and TRBJ2-1; tentatively, D is TRBD2 (8 bases). Germline V gene sequence: CDR1 SGHRS, CDR2 YFSETQ. The CDR3 loop spans 16 amino acids. The germline V and J ends were trimmed by 5 bases and 8 bases, with 23 bases remaining between them. The CDR3 spells CASRGPGGLEMDEQFF. CDR3 DNA: TGCGCCAGCAGAGGGCCAGGGGGACTAGAGATGGATGAGCAGTTCTTC.

This clone was recorded only once. This chain uses TRBV19 with TRBJ2-1; D uncertain. The CDR3 consists of 11 residues. Germline CDR1 is LNHDA and CDR2 is SQIVND (reference sequence). The germline V and J ends were trimmed by 5 bases and 9 bases, with 8 bases remaining between them. The CDR3 coding sequence is TGTGCCAGTAGTGAAGCGTCTGAGCAGTTCTTC. It specifies CASSEASEQFF.

This clone was seen a handful of times. The chain recombines TRBV7-9 with TRBJ1-6; 7 positions agree with TRBD1. Germline CDR1 and CDR2: SEHNR and FQNEAQ (reference sequence). J gave up 9 bases and V 5 bases, and 10 bases lay outside the gene matches. CDR3 length equals 15 residues. The CDR3 DNA sequence: TGTGCCAGCAGCGAGCAGGGGGGCTTGGGTTCACCCCTCCACTTT. Its translation: CASSEQGGLGSPLHF.

J is TRBJ1-3 and V is TRBV6-5, with D perhaps TRBD1 (6 bases). In germline, CDR1 is MNHEY, CDR2 SVGAGI. V was cut by 6 bases and J by 3 bases, with 9 bases left in between. This CDR3 has 13 amino acids. CDR3 DNA: TGTGCCAGCAGACAGGGTTTTGGAAACACCATATATTTT. As protein: CASRQGFGNTIYF.

This clone was counted between two and nine times. J is TRBJ1-2 and V is TRBV6-5, with D hard to call. CDR1 is MNHEY and CDR2 is SVGAGI in the germline V gene. The CDR3 is 11 residues long. Trimming took off 5 bases at V and 7 bases at J, with 8 bases between the two ends. The CDR3 coding sequence is TGTGCCAGCAGTCTTAGTTTTGGCTACACCTTC. It is translated as CASSLSFGYTF.

This clone is a singleton in its sample. The chain links TRBV25-1 to TRBJ2-1; D gene uncertain. The length of the CDR3 is 15 residues. Germline values: CDR1 MGHDK, CDR2 SYGVNS. The V gene lost 6 bases and the J gene lost 0 bases, with 12 bases spanning the gap. The CDR3 sequence: CASRRRGSSYNEQFF. The DNA for the CDR3 is TGTGCCAGCAGGAGGCGCGGTAGCTCCTACAATGAGCAGTTCTTC.